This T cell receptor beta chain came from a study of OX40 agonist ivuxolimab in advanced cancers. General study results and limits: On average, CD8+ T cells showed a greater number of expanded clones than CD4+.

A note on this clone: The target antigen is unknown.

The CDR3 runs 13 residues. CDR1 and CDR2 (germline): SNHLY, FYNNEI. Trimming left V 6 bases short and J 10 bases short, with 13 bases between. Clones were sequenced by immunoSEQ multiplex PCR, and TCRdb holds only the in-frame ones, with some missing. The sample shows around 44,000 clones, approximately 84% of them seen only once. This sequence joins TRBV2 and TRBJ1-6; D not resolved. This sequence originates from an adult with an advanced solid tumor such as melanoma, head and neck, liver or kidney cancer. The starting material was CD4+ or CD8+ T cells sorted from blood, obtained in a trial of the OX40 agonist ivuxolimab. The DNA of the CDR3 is TGTGCCAGCAGCCTCCGACTTGGATCACCCCTCCACTTT. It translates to CASSLRLGSPLHF.